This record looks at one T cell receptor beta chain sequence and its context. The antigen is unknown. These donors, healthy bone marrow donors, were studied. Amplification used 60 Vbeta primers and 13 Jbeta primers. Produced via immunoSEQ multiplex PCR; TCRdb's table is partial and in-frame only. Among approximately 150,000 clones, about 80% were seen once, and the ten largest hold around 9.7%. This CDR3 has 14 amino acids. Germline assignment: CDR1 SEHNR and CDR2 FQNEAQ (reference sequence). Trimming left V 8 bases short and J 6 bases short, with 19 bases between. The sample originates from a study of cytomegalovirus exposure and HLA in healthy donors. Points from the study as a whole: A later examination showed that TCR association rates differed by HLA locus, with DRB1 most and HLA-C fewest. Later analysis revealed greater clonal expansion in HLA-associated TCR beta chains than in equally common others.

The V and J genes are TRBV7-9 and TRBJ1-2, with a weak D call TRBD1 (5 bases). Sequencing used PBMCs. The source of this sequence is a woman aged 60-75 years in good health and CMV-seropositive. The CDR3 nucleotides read TGTGCCAGCTCTTCTGTTGCGGGGCAGAATGGCTACACCTTC. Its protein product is CASSSVAGQNGYTF. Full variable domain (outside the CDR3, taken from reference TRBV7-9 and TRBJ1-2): DTGVSQNPRHKITKRGQNVTFRCDPISEHNRLYWYRQTLGQGPEFLTYFQNEAQLEKSRLLSDRFSAERPKGSFSTLEIQRTEQGDSAMYLCASSSVAGQNGYTFGSGTRLTVV.